The 26 T cell receptor beta chains given below trace back to one sample, sequenced in a study of T-cell memory formation after mild COVID-19. TCRdb reprocessed the 5' RACE reads with MiXCR, giving one entry per CDR3 protein. The data hold roughly 560,000 distinct CDR3 sequences, with around 21% observed a single time. The material sequenced was PBMCs or a T cell subset sorted from them (not recorded which). Receptors were obtained from an adult woman who had mild COVID-19 (a few samples of this study predate the infection). Cell type and time point are not known.

This clonotype appeared a single time. The V call is TRBV3-1, the J call TRBJ2-2; D gene unclear. In germline, CDR1 is LGHDT, CDR2 YNNKEL (reference sequence). With 4 bases removed from V and 5 bases from J, the gap between germline ends came to 8 bases. The CDR3 is 13 residues long. The CDR3 nucleotides are TGTGCCAGCAGCCGAATAAGTACCGGGGAGCTGTTTTTT. Translated: CASSRISTGELFF.

In this sample, this clonotype turned up a few times. This rearrangement joins TRBV12-3 or TRBV12-4 to TRBJ2-7; either TRBD1 or TRBD2 may supply D (6 bases each). Trimming pared 3 bases from V and 7 bases from J, leaving 16 bases between. The CDR3 is 14 amino acids. Here the CDR3 DNA reads TGTGCCAGCAGTTTCTTGGGGGGCAGCGGTGAGCAGTACTTC. It is translated as CASSFLGGSGEQYF.

This clonotype has more than one count but fewer than ten. The genes are TRBV9 and TRBJ2-2; D ambiguous. The CDR3 loop spans 15 amino acids. Trimming cost V 0 bases and J 6 bases, with 12 bases left between them. Germline V lookup: CDR1 SGDLS, CDR2 YYNGEE. CDR3 loop: CASSVVSSRAGELFF. The CDR3 DNA follows: TGTGCCAGCAGCGTAGTTAGTAGCCGGGCCGGGGAGCTGTTTTTT.

The chain is built from TRBV3-1 and TRBJ2-7, with TRBD1 matching 7 bases. CDR1 is LGHDT and CDR2 is YNNKEL in the germline V gene (reference sequence). CDR3 length equals 16 residues. J was trimmed by 0 bases and V by 3 bases; bases with no gene match: 8. CDR3 region: CASSHNRGPSSYEQYF. CDR3 coding DNA: TGTGCCAGCAGCCACAACAGGGGACCCAGCTCCTACGAGCAGTACTTC.

V is TRBV5-8 and J is TRBJ1-1; TRBD1 matches at 7 bases. The CDR3 has 16 residues. J gave up 1 base and V 4 bases, and 10 bases lay outside the gene matches. Germline lookup yields CDR1 SGHTS and CDR2 YDEGEE. CDR3 coding DNA: TGTGCCAGCAGCAAAGTACGACAGGGACCGAACACTGAAGCTTTCTTT. Translated, it gives CASSKVRQGPNTEAFF.

This clonotype was observed a few times. The chain carries TRBV4-2 and TRBJ2-2; 7 bases line up with TRBD2. The germline V gene encodes CDR1 LGHNA and CDR2 YNFKEQ. The CDR3 extends over 17 amino acids. J was trimmed by 8 bases and V by 0 bases; bases with no gene match: 12. The CDR3 reads CASSQEELASRIGELFF. In DNA, the CDR3 is TGTGCCAGCAGCCAAGAGGAACTAGCGTCTCGGATAGGGGAGCTGTTTTTT.

This clonotype was recorded a few times. V is TRBV12-3 or TRBV12-4 and J is TRBJ1-5, with D possibly being TRBD1 (5 bases). The CDR3 is made up of 15 amino acids. Trimming pared 5 bases from V and 4 bases from J, leaving 15 bases between. CDR3 sequence reads: CASSITGLANQPQHF. CDR3 DNA: TGTGCCAGCAGTATTACAGGCTTGGCAAATCAGCCCCAGCATTTT.

This clonotype was seen more than once but under ten times. The chain is built from TRBV7-2 and TRBJ1-1, with 10 positions matching TRBD1. The CDR3 totals 16 residues. With 0 bases clipped from V and 6 bases from J, the junction kept 7 bases outside the gene matches. Germline-derived CDR1 and CDR2 are SGHTA and FQGNSA. The CDR3 DNA reads as TGTGCCAGCAGCTTAGCCGGGACAGGGGATGTTGCTGAAGCTTTCTTT. Protein sequence: CASSLAGTGDVAEAFF.

The chain recombines TRBV5-4 with TRBJ2-2, with 9 bases identical to TRBD2. The junction had 7 bases not matched to a gene; V was cut back by 4 bases and J by 3 bases. In germline, CDR1 is SGHNT, CDR2 YYREEE (reference sequence). CDR3 length: 16 residues. This chain's CDR3 is CASSPGLAWYTGELFF. As DNA, the CDR3 is TGTGCCAGCAGCCCCGGACTAGCGTGGTACACCGGGGAGCTGTTTTTT.

Only a few counts were recorded for this clonotype. The chain recombines TRBV5-6 with TRBJ1-1; no reliable D call. Per the germline V gene, CDR1 is SGHDT and CDR2 is YYEEEE. CDR3 length equals 15 residues. V lost 5 bases and J 1 base, leaving 15 bases between the germline ends. This CDR3 is CASRSLRIRNTEAFF. CDR3 nucleotides: TGTGCCAGCAGGTCCCTGAGGATCAGGAACACTGAAGCTTTCTTT.

The chain is built from TRBV20-1 and TRBJ2-1; 10 bases line up with TRBD2. Germline V CDR1 and CDR2: DFQATT, SNEGSKA (reference sequence). The V and J ends lost 0 bases and 9 bases, in that order; junction bases with no gene match: 20. The length of the CDR3 is 19 residues. CDR3 sequence: CSARDWVAGGPGSHIEQFF. DNA of the CDR3: TGCAGTGCTAGAGATTGGGTAGCGGGAGGCCCCGGTTCGCACATTGAGCAGTTCTTC.

The chain has TRBV25-1 and TRBJ2-1, with D hard to call. The CDR3 sequence is 12 residues long. The V end lost 4 bases, the J end lost 8 bases, and 9 bases lay between the germline ends. Per germline, CDR1 MGHDK and CDR2 SYGVNS. The CDR3 loop reads CASSGFGDEQFF. For the CDR3, the DNA is TGTGCCAGCAGTGGCTTTGGGGATGAGCAGTTCTTC. The variable domain in full, completed from reference TRBV25-1 and TRBJ2-1, reads EADIYQTPRYLVIGTGKKITLECSQTMGHDKMYWYQQDPGMELHLIHYSYGVNSTEKGDLSSESTVSRIRTEHFPLTLESARPSHTSQYLCASSGFGDEQFFGPGTRLTVL.

At least ten counts were recorded for this clonotype. The V gene is TRBV7-8, the J gene TRBJ1-1, with a tentative D call TRBD1 (5 bases). Germline assignment: CDR1 SGHVS and CDR2 FQNEAQ. V shed 0 bases and J shed 1 base, with 6 bases lying between them. This CDR3 comprises 14 residues. The CDR3 is CASSLARGNTEAFF. CDR3 DNA sequence: TGTGCCAGCAGCTTAGCGAGGGGGAACACTGAAGCTTTCTTT. Full variable domain (rest looked up from reference TRBV7-8 and TRBJ1-1): GAGVSQSPRYKVAKRGQDVALRCDPISGHVSLFWYQQALGQGPEFLTYFQNEAQLDKSGLPSDRFFAERPEGSVSTLKIQRTQQEDSAVYLCASSLARGNTEAFFGQGTRLTVV.

This clonotype was found many times. This chain links TRBV5-1 with TRBJ2-7; D may be TRBD1 (5 bases). Germline CDR1 SGHRS, CDR2 YFSETQ. CDR3 size: 15 residues. V was pared by 0 bases and J by 2 bases, with 12 bases between. The CDR3 sequence: CASSLVSDRTYEQYF. CDR3 bases: TGCGCCAGCAGCTTGGTGAGCGACAGAACCTACGAGCAGTACTTC. Filled out from reference TRBV5-1 and TRBJ2-7, the complete variable domain reads KAGVTQTPRYLIKTRGQQVTLSCSPISGHRSVSWYQQTPGQGLQFLFEYFSETQRNKGNFPGRFSGRQFSNSRSEMNVSTLELGDSALYLCASSLVSDRTYEQYFGPGTRLTVT.

This clonotype has only one observation. CDR3 loop: CATSNGRTGPGETQYF. The CDR3 DNA reads as TGTGCCACCAGCAACGGGAGGACAGGGCCGGGGGAGACCCAGTACTTC. The chain employs TRBV15 and TRBJ2-5; perhaps TRBD1 as D (8 bases). Germline assignment: CDR1 LNHNV and CDR2 YYDKDF (reference sequence). CDR3 length equals 16 residues. V lost 4 bases to trimming and J lost 5 bases, with 20 bases between them.

In its sample, this clonotype was seen a few times. The V gene is TRBV7-2, the J gene TRBJ2-1, with no clear D. This CDR3 comprises 11 residues. Germline CDR1 SGHTA, CDR2 FQGNSA. V was pared by 5 bases and J by 15 bases, with 14 bases between. CDR3 DNA: TGTGCCAGCAGCGCTCAGATAGAGTGGTTCTTC. This encodes CASSAQIEWFF.

This sequence joins TRBV4-2 and TRBJ2-1, with D maybe TRBD2 (6 bases). Germline assignment: CDR1 LGHNA and CDR2 YNFKEQ. V was trimmed by 0 bases and J by 4 bases, leaving 10 bases between them. The CDR3 is 15 residues long. CDR3 nucleotide sequence: TGTGCCAGCAGCCAAGATCAACGGGAGTACAATGAGCAGTTCTTC. It translates to CASSQDQREYNEQFF.

V usage is TRBV20-1 and J usage is TRBJ2-3; 7 bases fit TRBD2. The CDR3 runs to 15 residues. Germline loops: CDR1 DFQATT, CDR2 SNEGSKA (reference sequence). V trimming: 5 bases; J trimming: 0 bases; junction bases outside the gene matches: 8. The CDR3 region is CSARRLATSTDTQYF. In nucleotides, the CDR3 is TGCAGTGCTCGCCGACTAGCTACTAGCACAGATACGCAGTATTTT.

In its sample, this clonotype was seen a few times. The V call is TRBV10-3, the J call TRBJ2-1, with TRBD1 matching 10 bases. Germline CDR1 reads ENHRY; CDR2 reads SYGVKD. The CDR3 contains 14 residues. After removal of 6 bases from V and 13 bases from J, the junction contained 12 bases not matched to a gene. The CDR3 DNA follows: TGTGCCATCAGCCGACTGACAGGGGGCGATTATCAGTTCTTC. It translates to CAISRLTGGDYQFF.

The genes are TRBV19 and TRBJ2-7; D not resolved. V lost 3 bases, J lost 5 bases, and 8 bases lay in between. CDR1 LNHDA and CDR2 SQIVND come from the germline V gene (reference sequence). The CDR3 is 12 amino acids. Here the CDR3 DNA reads TGTGCCAGTAGTATTGGCCAGAACGAGCAGTACTTC. Protein product: CASSIGQNEQYF.

The rearrangement joins TRBV5-1 to TRBJ2-5, with 12 nucleotides matching TRBD2. The V and J ends lost 3 bases and 4 bases, in that order; junction bases with no gene match: 4. CDR3 length: 15 residues. CDR1 SGHRS and CDR2 YFSETQ come from the germline V gene. The CDR3 DNA reads as TGCGCCAGCAGCTCCCCTAGCGGGGGGGGAGAGACCCAGTACTTC. Translating gives CASSSPSGGGETQYF.

The chain combines TRBV20-1 with TRBJ1-3; D uncertain. Germline loops: CDR1 DFQATT, CDR2 SNEGSKA (reference sequence). The CDR3 is made up of 11 amino acids. The CDR3 nucleotides read TGCAGCGCCACCAACGGGGACACCATATATTTT. Its translation: CSATNGDTIYF.

The chain couples TRBV5-1 to TRBJ1-2, with 7 bases fitting TRBD1. V dropped 2 bases and J dropped 4; count of bases not matched to a gene: 14. Germline CDR1 and CDR2: SGHRS and YFSETQ. CDR3 size: 17 residues. This CDR3 reads CASSFTQGQDYSYGYTF. The CDR3 DNA reads TGCGCCAGCAGCTTTACCCAAGGACAGGACTACAGCTATGGCTACACCTTC.

This clonotype was observed a few times. The chain joins TRBV29-1 to TRBJ2-2, with D hard to call. The CDR3 spans 13 residues. The V gene lost 5 bases and the J gene lost 0 bases, with 7 bases spanning the gap. Germline V gene data show CDR1 as SQVTM and CDR2 as ANQGSEA. CDR3 region: CSVRKSNTGELFF. The CDR3 DNA sequence: TGCAGCGTTCGCAAGTCGAACACCGGGGAGCTGTTTTTT.

This rearrangement joins TRBV12-3 or TRBV12-4 to TRBJ1-3; D gene unclear. Trimming stripped 1 base from V and 1 base from J, with 5 bases between. The CDR3 length is 14 residues. The CDR3 DNA sequence: TGTGCCAGCAGTTTAGGTTGGTCTGGAAACACCATATATTTT. It translates to CASSLGWSGNTIYF.

In this sample, this clonotype turned up a few times. The chain couples TRBV20-1 to TRBJ1-3; D ambiguous. Trimming removed 1 base at V and 8 bases at J, with 9 bases between. The CDR3 covers 12 residues. The germline gives CDR1 DFQATT, CDR2 SNEGSKA (reference sequence). The CDR3 protein is CSARGPFHTIYF. The CDR3 DNA sequence: TGCAGTGCTAGAGGACCTTTCCACACCATATATTTT.